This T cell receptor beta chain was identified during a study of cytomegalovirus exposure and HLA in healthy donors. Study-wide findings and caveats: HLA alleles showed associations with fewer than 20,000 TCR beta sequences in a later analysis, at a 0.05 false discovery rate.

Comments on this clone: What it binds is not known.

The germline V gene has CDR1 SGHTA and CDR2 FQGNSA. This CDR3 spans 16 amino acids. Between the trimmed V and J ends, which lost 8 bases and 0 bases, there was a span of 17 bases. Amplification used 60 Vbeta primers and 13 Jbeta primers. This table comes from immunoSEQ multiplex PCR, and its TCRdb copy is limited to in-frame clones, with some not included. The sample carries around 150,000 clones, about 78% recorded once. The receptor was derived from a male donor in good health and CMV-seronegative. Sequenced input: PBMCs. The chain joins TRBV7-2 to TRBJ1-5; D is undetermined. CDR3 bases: TGTGCCAGCTCCCTGACCCCGCGGGATAGCAATCAGCCCCAGCATTTT. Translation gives CASSLTPRDSNQPQHF.